Listed here are 13 T cell receptor beta chains from one sample, sequenced in a study of post-analysis software for immune sequencing data. General observations from the study: Among roughly five TRBV segments more frequent in patients than controls were TRBV5-6, TRBV5-1 and TRBV20-1.

No antigen has been assigned to these receptors. Prepared TCR beta cDNA libraries contained unique molecular identifiers. TCRdb fed the PCR reads into MiXCR, producing one record per CDR3 protein. The sample holds 250,000 to 300,000 distinct CDR3 sequences, just over 35% seen once. The sequenced material came from blood. The receptors stem from a girl aged 10-17 years with multiple sclerosis.

Comments on this clonotype: A much bigger clone sits one base away, suggesting this may be a read error. The V gene is TRBV13, the J gene TRBJ2-1; D may correspond to TRBD1 or TRBD2 (5 bases each). Germline V gene lookup returns CDR1 PRHDT and CDR2 FYEKMQ (reference sequence). The CDR3 loop spans 13 amino acids. The CDR3 DNA is TGTGCCAGCAGCGGGACGGGCAGGCGTGAGCAGGTCTTC. Protein: CASSGTGRREQVF.

A note on this clonotype: It may be a read error: a sequence one base away is much more abundant. This chain connects TRBV12-3 or TRBV12-4 to TRBJ1-2; TRBD1 might be the D (5 bases). The CDR3 totals 13 residues. V was clipped by 2 bases and J by 8 bases, with 12 bases between them. The CDR3 region is CASSLRQSVGYTF. In DNA form, the CDR3 reads TGTGCCAGCAGTTTAAGACAGTCTGTAGGCTACACCTTC.

In its sample, this clonotype was seen a few times. This rearrangement joins TRBV19 to TRBJ1-4; D unresolved. Trimming took off 3 bases at V and 7 bases at J, with 18 bases between the two ends. Germline V gene sequence: CDR1 LNHDA, CDR2 SQIVND (reference sequence). The CDR3 loop spans 16 amino acids. The CDR3 reads CASSIERTISFEKLFF. CDR3 in DNA: TGTGCCAGTAGTATTGAGAGAACAATTTCCTTTGAAAAACTGTTTTTT.

There are many counts of this clonotype. The chain has TRBV20-1 and TRBJ1-1, with D tentatively TRBD1 (5 bases). V lost 4 bases and J lost 7, with 13 bases in between. CDR3 length equals 12 residues. Per the germline V gene, CDR1 is DFQATT and CDR2 is SNEGSKA (reference sequence). DNA of the CDR3: TGCAGTGCTAAAGGGGCCCGACTTGAAGCTTTCTTT. Translating it yields CSAKGARLEAFF.

This clonotype was found many times. This chain uses TRBV7-8 with TRBJ2-1, with D possibly being TRBD1 (6 bases). V dropped 5 bases and J dropped 0 bases, with 14 bases sitting between them. The CDR3 length is 16 residues. In germline, CDR1 is SGHVS, CDR2 FQNEAQ. CDR3 sequence: CASSVRDTSSYNEQFF. The DNA of the CDR3 is TGTGCCAGCAGCGTCCGGGACACCAGCTCCTACAATGAGCAGTTCTTC.

The chain links TRBV6-5 to TRBJ1-5; 7 bases match TRBD1. The trim removed 6 bases at V and 7 bases at J, leaving 15 bases unmatched. Germline-derived CDR1 and CDR2 are MNHEY and SVGAGI. This CDR3 has 16 amino acids. Written as DNA, the CDR3 is TGTGCCAGCAGCCGCACAGGGGCCGACCTAGGCCAGCCCCAGCATTTT. Translated: CASSRTGADLGQPQHF.

CDR3 in DNA: TGCAGTGCACCCGACAGGGGAAGTGGGGGGCTAGCCAAAAACATTCAGTACTTC. Its protein product is CSAPDRGSGGLAKNIQYF. This chain uses TRBV20-1 with TRBJ2-4; 8 nucleotides match TRBD1. The V and J ends lost 6 bases and 0 bases, in that order; junction bases with no gene match: 16. Germline values: CDR1 DFQATT, CDR2 SNEGSKA (reference sequence). CDR3 length: 18 residues.

The gene calls are TRBV20-1 and TRBJ2-1; 12 bases are shared with TRBD2. The CDR3 totals 16 residues. Unmatched junction bases numbered 8, after V lost 0 bases and J lost 8 bases. Germline V CDR1 and CDR2: DFQATT, SNEGSKA (reference sequence). CDR3 amino acids: CSARDRTSGAFYEQFF. The CDR3 nucleotides are TGCAGTGCTAGAGATAGGACTAGCGGGGCGTTCTATGAGCAGTTCTTC.

The chain recombines TRBV7-3 with TRBJ1-1; D is possibly TRBD1 (6 bases). Trimming took 6 bases from V and 7 from J, leaving 15 bases between them. The CDR3 consists of 13 residues. The V gene's germline CDR1 is SGHTA and CDR2 FQGTGA. The CDR3 DNA follows: TGTGCCAGCAGACAGGGTAGGAACGGTGAAGCTTTCTTT. Amino acid sequence: CASRQGRNGEAFF.

In this sample, this clonotype turned up once. The chain employs TRBV20-1 and TRBJ2-7; no clear D gene. There are 15 residues in the CDR3. Trimming removed 5 bases from V and 7 bases from J, with 24 bases in between. The germline CDR1 and CDR2 sequences are DFQATT and SNEGSKA (reference sequence). CDR3 nucleotides: TGCAGTGCTGGCCTCCGGGCCGGCACCTACAATGAGCAGTACTTC. It translates to CSAGLRAGTYNEQYF.

The chain links TRBV13 to TRBJ1-1; tentative D call: TRBD1 (5 bases). Germline V CDR1 and CDR2: PRHDT, FYEKMQ (reference sequence). This CDR3 has 14 residues. V was trimmed by 6 bases and J by 6 bases, leaving 17 bases between them. The CDR3 bases are TGTGCCAGCAGGCCAACCGGGGGAAGGCCTGAAGCTTTCTTT. It translates to CASRPTGGRPEAFF.

The J gene is TRBJ2-3, the V gene TRBV20-1; 8 bases line up with TRBD2. This CDR3 has 14 residues. J lost 2 bases, V lost 5 bases, and 6 bases had no gene match. Germline loops: CDR1 DFQATT, CDR2 SNEGSKA (reference sequence). CDR3 DNA: TGCAGTGCTTCTCGCGGGGGGACCACAGATACGCAGTATTTT. Its translation is CSASRGGTTDTQYF.

Many counts were recorded for this clonotype. V gene TRBV5-1 combines with J gene TRBJ2-7, with a weak D call TRBD1 (6 bases). CDR1 is SGHRS, CDR2 YFSETQ, per germline. The CDR3 is 17 amino acids. The V end was cut by 2 bases, the J end by 2 bases, with 20 bases between. The CDR3 here is CASSLGETGPRTYEQYF. The CDR3 DNA is TGCGCCAGCAGCTTAGGTGAAACAGGGCCCAGAACCTACGAGCAGTACTTC.